This TCR beta chain was recovered during a study of blood T cell repertoires in COVID-19. The wider study: The United States, Italy and Spain were the sources of the acute and convalescent COVID-19 samples. Nucleic acid was either cDNA or gDNA, and it came from T cells, B-cell-depleted T cells, or PBMCs.

The CDR3 runs to 18 residues. Germline CDR1 MGHRA, CDR2 YSYEKL. With 7 bases clipped from V and 2 bases from J, the junction kept 13 bases outside the gene matches. Patients of the Seattle cohort, enrolled during active infection, were followed longitudinally. Original analysis: Estimation of nucleated cell counts was performed using reference gene primer amplification. TCRdb keeps only in-frame clones here, not all; method: immunoSEQ multiplex PCR. That table is the source of V, J and clone size, and D and trimming were worked out from the DNA. This sample has about 120,000 clones, with 81% found just once.

V and J are TRBV4-1 and TRBJ1-4, with 10 bases matching TRBD1. This clonotype was obtained from a man aged 25-45 years with COVID-19, enrolled during active disease. Sequenced material: peripheral blood. In DNA form, the CDR3 reads TGCGCCAGCACCTCGTCCTTGACAGGGGGCAGGACTAATGAAAAACTGTTTTTT. This gives the protein CASTSSLTGGRTNEKLFF.